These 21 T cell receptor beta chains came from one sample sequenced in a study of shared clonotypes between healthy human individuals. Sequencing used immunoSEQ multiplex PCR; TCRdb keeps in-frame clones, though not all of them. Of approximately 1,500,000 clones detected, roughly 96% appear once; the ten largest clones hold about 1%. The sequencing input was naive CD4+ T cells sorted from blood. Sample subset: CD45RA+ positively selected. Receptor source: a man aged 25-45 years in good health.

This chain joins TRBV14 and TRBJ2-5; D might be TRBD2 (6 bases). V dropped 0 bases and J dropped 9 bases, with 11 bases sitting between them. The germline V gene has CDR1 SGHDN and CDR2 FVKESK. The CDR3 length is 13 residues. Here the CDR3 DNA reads TGTGCCAGCAGCCAAGATATCAGGGAGGCCCAGTACTTC. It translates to CASSQDIREAQYF.

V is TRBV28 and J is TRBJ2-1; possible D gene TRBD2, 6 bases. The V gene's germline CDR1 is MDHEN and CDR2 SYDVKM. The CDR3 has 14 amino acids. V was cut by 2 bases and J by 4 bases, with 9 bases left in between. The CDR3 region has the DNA TGTGCCAGCAGTTTAGGCGGGAAGTACAATGAGCAGTTCTTC. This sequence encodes CASSLGGKYNEQFF.

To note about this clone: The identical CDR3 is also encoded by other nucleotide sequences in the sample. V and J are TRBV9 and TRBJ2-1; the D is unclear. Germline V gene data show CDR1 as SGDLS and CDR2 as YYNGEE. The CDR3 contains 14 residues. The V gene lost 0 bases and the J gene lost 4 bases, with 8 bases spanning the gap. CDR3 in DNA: TGTGCCAGCAGCGTAGCGGGCCAATACAATGAGCAGTTCTTC. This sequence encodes CASSVAGQYNEQFF.

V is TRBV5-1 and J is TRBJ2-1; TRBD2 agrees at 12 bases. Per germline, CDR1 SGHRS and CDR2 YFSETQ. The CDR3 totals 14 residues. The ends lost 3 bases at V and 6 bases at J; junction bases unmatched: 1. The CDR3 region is CASSSTSGSNEQFF. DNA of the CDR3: TGCGCCAGCAGCTCGACTAGCGGGAGCAATGAGCAGTTCTTC.

Here the CDR3 reads CASSLRGGKLFF. In DNA, the CDR3 is TGTGCCAGCAGCTTGAGGGGTGGGAAACTGTTTTTT. This chain links TRBV5-8 with TRBJ1-4; possible D gene TRBD1, 5 bases. V was cut by 1 base and J by 11 bases, with 9 bases left in between. This CDR3 is built from 12 residues. From germline, CDR1 is SGHTS and CDR2 YDEGEE.

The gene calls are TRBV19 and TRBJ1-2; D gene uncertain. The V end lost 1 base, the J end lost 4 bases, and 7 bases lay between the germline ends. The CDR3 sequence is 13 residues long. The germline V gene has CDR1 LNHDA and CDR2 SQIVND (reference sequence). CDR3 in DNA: TGTGCCAGTAGTATAGCCGCCAGCTATGGCTACACCTTC. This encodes CASSIAASYGYTF.

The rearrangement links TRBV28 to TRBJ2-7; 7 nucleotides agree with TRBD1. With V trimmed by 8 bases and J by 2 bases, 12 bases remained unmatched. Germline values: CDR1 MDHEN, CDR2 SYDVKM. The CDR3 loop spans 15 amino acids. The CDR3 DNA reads TGTGCCAGCCCTCCGGCAGGGGGAGTAACCTACGAGCAGTACTTC. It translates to CASPPAGGVTYEQYF. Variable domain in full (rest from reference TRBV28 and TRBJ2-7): DVKVTQSSRYLVKRTGEKVFLECVQDMDHENMFWYRQDPGLGLRLIYFSYDVKMKEKGDIPEGYSVSREKKERFSLILESASTNQTSMYLCASPPAGGVTYEQYFGPGTRLTVT.

The CDR3 loop is CASSPPGGAYEQYF. The CDR3 DNA reads as TGTGCCAGCTCACCACCGGGCGGGGCTTACGAGCAGTACTTC. The V call is TRBV18, the J call TRBJ2-7; tentatively, D is TRBD2 (6 bases). The CDR3 has 14 amino acids. The ends were cut back, 0 bases at V and 4 bases at J, with 10 bases in the middle. Germline-derived CDR1 and CDR2 are KGHSH and LQKENI.

CDR3 protein: CATSGRDPAYEQYF. The DNA of the CDR3 is TGTGCCACCAGCGGCAGGGACCCAGCCTACGAGCAGTACTTC. This chain connects TRBV15 to TRBJ2-7; D may match TRBD1 or TRBD2 (5 bases each). V was trimmed by 5 bases and J by 2 bases, leaving 13 bases between them. Germline lookup yields CDR1 LNHNV and CDR2 YYDKDF (reference sequence). This CDR3 region has 14 residues. Full variable domain (missing parts from reference TRBV15 and TRBJ2-7): DAMVIQNPRYQVTQFGKPVTLSCSQTLNHNVMYWYQQKSSQAPKLLFHYYDKDFNNEADTPDNFQSRRPNTSFCFLDIRSPGLGDTAMYLCATSGRDPAYEQYFGPGTRLTVT.

CDR3 sequence (DNA): TGCGCCAGCAGCTTACAGGGGGTGCCGTATTTT. The encoded protein is CASSLQGVPYF. The chain joins TRBV5-1 to TRBJ2-3, with 8 bases lining up with TRBD1. V gave up 2 bases and J gave up 14 bases; unmatched junction bases: 4. CDR1 and CDR2 (germline): SGHRS, YFSETQ. CDR3 length: 11 amino acids.

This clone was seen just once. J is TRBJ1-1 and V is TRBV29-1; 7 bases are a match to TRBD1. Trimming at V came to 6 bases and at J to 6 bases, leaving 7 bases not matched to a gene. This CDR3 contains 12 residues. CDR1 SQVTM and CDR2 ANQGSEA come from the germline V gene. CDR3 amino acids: CSVQGGVPEAFF. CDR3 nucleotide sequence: TGCAGCGTCCAGGGGGGGGTCCCTGAAGCTTTCTTT.

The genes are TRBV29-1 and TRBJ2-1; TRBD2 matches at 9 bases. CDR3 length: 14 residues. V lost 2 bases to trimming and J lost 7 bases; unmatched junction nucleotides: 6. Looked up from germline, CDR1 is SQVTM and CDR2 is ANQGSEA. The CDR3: CSVEMAGGGNEQFF. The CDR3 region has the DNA TGCAGCGTTGAAATGGCGGGAGGGGGAAATGAGCAGTTCTTC.

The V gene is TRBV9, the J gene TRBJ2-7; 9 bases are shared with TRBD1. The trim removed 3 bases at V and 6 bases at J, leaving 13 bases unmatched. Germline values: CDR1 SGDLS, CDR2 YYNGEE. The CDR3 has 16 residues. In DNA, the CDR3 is TGTGCCAGCAGCGCCTACATGGACAGGGGTGCTGGCGAGCAGTACTTC. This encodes CASSAYMDRGAGEQYF.

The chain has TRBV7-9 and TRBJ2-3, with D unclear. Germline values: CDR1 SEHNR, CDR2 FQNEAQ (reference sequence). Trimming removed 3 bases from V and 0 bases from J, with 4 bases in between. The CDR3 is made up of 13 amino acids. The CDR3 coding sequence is TGTGCCAGCAGCTTTTCTAGCACAGATACGCAGTATTTT. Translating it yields CASSFSSTDTQYF.

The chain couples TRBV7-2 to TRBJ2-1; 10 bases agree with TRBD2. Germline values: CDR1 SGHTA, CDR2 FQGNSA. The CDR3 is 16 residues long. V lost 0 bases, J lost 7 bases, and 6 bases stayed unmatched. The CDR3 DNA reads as TGTGCCAGCAGCTTAGCGGCTAGCGGGAGAGTAAATGAGCAGTTCTTC. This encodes CASSLAASGRVNEQFF.

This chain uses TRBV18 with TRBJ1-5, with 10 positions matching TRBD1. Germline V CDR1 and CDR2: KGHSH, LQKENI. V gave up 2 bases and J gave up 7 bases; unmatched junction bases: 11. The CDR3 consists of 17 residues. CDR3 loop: CASSPVGTGAGDQPQHF. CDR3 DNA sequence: TGTGCCAGCTCACCAGTTGGGACAGGGGCAGGGGACCAGCCCCAGCATTTT.

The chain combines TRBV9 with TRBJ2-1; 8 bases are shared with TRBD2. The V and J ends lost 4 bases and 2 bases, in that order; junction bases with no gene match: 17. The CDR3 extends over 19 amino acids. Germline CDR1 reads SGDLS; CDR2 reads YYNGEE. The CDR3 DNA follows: TGTGCCAGCAGCCCGTCTGAGGGCACTAGCGGAGGGGCCTACAATGAGCAGTTCTTC. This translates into CASSPSEGTSGGAYNEQFF.

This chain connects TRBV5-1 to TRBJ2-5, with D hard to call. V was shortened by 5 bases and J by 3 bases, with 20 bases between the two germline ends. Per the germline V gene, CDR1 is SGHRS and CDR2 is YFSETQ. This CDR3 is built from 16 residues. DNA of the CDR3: TGCGCCAGCAGGGCCCGGACGGGCCGGAGAGAAGAGACCCAGTACTTC. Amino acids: CASRARTGRREETQYF.

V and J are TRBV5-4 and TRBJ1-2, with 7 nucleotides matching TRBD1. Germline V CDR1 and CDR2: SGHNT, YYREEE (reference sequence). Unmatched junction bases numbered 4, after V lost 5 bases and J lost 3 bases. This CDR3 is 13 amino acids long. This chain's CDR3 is CASSPDRDYGYTF. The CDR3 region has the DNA TGTGCCAGCAGTCCTGACAGGGACTATGGCTACACCTTC. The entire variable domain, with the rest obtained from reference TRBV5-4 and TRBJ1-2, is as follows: ETGVTQSPTHLIKTRGQQVTLRCSSQSGHNTVSWYQQALGQGPQFIFQYYREEENGRGNFPPRFSGLQFPNYSSELNVNALELDDSALYLCASSPDRDYGYTFGSGTRLTVV.

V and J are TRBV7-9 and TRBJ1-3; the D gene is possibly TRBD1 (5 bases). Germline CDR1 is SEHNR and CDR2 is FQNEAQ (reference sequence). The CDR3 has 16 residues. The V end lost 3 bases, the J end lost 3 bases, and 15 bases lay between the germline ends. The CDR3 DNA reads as TGTGCCAGCAGCTTTGGTCTCCAGGGCCATGGAAACACCATATATTTT. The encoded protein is CASSFGLQGHGNTIYF.

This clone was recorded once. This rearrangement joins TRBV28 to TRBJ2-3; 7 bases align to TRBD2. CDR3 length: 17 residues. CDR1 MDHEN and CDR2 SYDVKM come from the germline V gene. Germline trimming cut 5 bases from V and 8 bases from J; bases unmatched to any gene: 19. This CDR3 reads CASSGGVMGRFKGTQYF. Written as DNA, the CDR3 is TGTGCCAGCAGTGGGGGGGTAATGGGACGGTTCAAAGGTACGCAGTATTTT.